This T cell receptor (beta chain) was identified in a study of shared T cell receptors in the human thymus. Germline V gene data show CDR1 as MNHEY and CDR2 as SMNVEV (reference sequence). The J segment lost 6 bases and the V segment lost 8 bases, leaving 9 bases of the junction unmatched. The CDR3 runs 14 residues. This clone was seen only once. TCRdb's copy holds only in-frame clones and misses some; the assay was immunoSEQ multiplex PCR. The data show fewer than 700,000 clones, around 87% seen once. This sample was shared with a second study, whose subject was human thymus T cells. That report adds: Corrective cardiac surgery supplied the resected thymus tissue. Apparent skewing of V and J gene usage characterized both thymic and blood repertoires. Unrelated people showed highly overlapping thymic repertoires, related research reported.

The TCR originated in a boy under two years old with a congenital heart defect. The sample was thymocytes. The V call is TRBV27, the J call TRBJ1-4, with 7 bases that match TRBD1. The chain's CDR3 is CASAGRDRDEKLFF. The DNA for the CDR3 is TGTGCCAGCGCTGGTAGGGACAGAGATGAAAAACTGTTTTTT. Using reference TRBV27 and TRBJ1-4 for the parts outside the CDR3, the full variable domain is EAQVTQNPRYLITVTGKKLTVTCSQNMNHEYMSWYRQDPGLGLRQIYYSMNVEVTDKGDVPEGYKVSRKEKRNFPLILESPSPNQTSLYFCASAGRDRDEKLFFGSGTQLSVL.